This is a list of T cell receptor beta chains from one sample in a study of PD-L1 blockade in urothelial cancer. Profiled with immunoSEQ multiplex PCR; TCRdb holds only in-frame clones, not every one. The sample lists around 57,000 clones, 80% to 90% occurring once. Here the sequenced sample was PBMCs, taken around atezolizumab (anti-PD-L1) treatment. Source of these receptors: a man aged 65 to 85 with urothelial cancer. CDR3s include the opening cysteine and the closing phenylalanine or tryptophan. A D gene is named only where the DNA matches it firmly. Clone size is shown for a subset of rows, as once, few, many or a class of expanded clone.

clone size,D gene,J gene,V gene,CDR3 protein,CDR3 DNA
NA,TRBD2,TRBJ2-1,TRBV28,CASSFGASGRDEQFF,TGTGCCAGCAGTTTCGGGGCTAGCGGGAGAGATGAGCAGTTCTTC
NA,TRBD1,TRBJ2-7,TRBV4-3,CASSQDRGGQGVDEQYF,TGCGCCAGCAGCCAAGATCGTGGCGGACAGGGTGTGGACGAGCAGTACTTC
NA,NA,TRBJ2-1,TRBV19,CASSIDRDSTYNEQFF,TGTGCCAGTAGTATCGACAGGGACTCGACCTACAATGAGCAGTTCTTC
NA,TRBD2,TRBJ2-3,TRBV30,CAWASGRAEDTQYF,TGTGCCTGGGCAAGCGGGAGAGCTGAAGATACGCAGTATTTT
NA,TRBD1,TRBJ2-7,TRBV14,CASSLQGALNEQYF,TGTGCCAGCAGCCTCCAGGGGGCTTTAAACGAGCAGTACTTC
NA,NA,TRBJ2-5,TRBV6-5,CASSYADTKETQYF,TGTGCCAGCAGTTACGCGGACACCAAGGAGACCCAGTACTTC
NA,NA,TRBJ2-2,TRBV12-5,CASAPLRGRLSGELFF,TGTGCTAGTGCCCCTTTACGAGGGAGACTATCCGGGGAGCTGTTTTTT
once,NA,TRBJ2-1,TRBV28,CASSPHPEDEQFF,TGTGCCAGCAGTCCACACCCGGAGGATGAGCAGTTCTTC
once,TRBD2,TRBJ2-1,TRBV27,CASSLPGLAAWEQFF,TGTGCCAGCAGTTTACCGGGACTAGCGGCTTGGGAGCAGTTCTTC
NA,NA,TRBJ2-1,TRBV6-5,CASRQAGEQFF,TGTGCCAGCAGGCAGGCTGGCGAGCAGTTCTTC
few,NA,TRBJ2-1,TRBV7-3,CASSLEDNEQFF,TGTGCCAGCAGCTTAGAGGACAATGAGCAGTTCTTC
NA,NA,TRBJ2-3,TRBV11-1,CASSLGSSGTDTQYF,TGTGCCAGCAGCCTGGGGTCTAGCGGCACAGATACGCAGTATTTT
NA,TRBD1,TRBJ1-5,TRBV6-5,CASSYGPGGHQPQHF,TGTGCCAGCAGCTACGGTCCAGGGGGACATCAGCCCCAGCATTTT
NA,NA,TRBJ1-4,TRBV7-9,CASSSVNEKLFF,TGTGCCAGCAGCTCCGTTAATGAAAAACTGTTTTTT
NA,TRBD1,TRBJ1-2,TRBV2,CASSGQGAAGGYTF,TGTGCCAGCAGTGGACAGGGGGCTGCTGGTGGCTACACCTTC
NA,NA,TRBJ2-3,TRBV6-5,CASSSKVQGRDTQYF,TGTGCCAGCAGTTCGAAAGTACAGGGGAGGGATACGCAGTATTTT
NA,NA,TRBJ2-1,TRBV13,CASSSTGFYNEQFF,TGTGCCAGCAGCTCGACTGGATTTTACAATGAGCAGTTCTTC
NA,NA,TRBJ1-2,TRBV18,CASSPPIRVESGYTF,TGTGCCAGCTCACCACCTATCAGGGTGGAGAGTGGCTACACCTTC
NA,TRBD1,TRBJ1-5,TRBV10-3,CATFEGQGRGPQHF,TGTGCCACCTTCGAGGGACAGGGGAGAGGGCCCCAGCATTTT
few,NA,TRBJ1-1,TRBV11-2,CASSLDPGEGSQAFF,TGTGCCAGCAGCTTAGATCCAGGGGAAGGGAGTCAAGCTTTCTTT
NA,TRBD2,TRBJ2-7,TRBV18,CASSPRIRLADYEQYF,TGTGCCAGCTCACCGCGGATTCGACTAGCGGATTACGAGCAGTACTTC
few,NA,TRBJ2-3,TRBV11-1,CASSPPVGRVSTDTQYF,TGTGCCAGCAGCCCGCCGGTGGGCAGGGTAAGCACAGATACGCAGTATTTT
NA,NA,TRBJ2-5,TRBV4-1,CASSHSGYQETQYF,TGCGCCAGCAGCCATTCAGGGTACCAAGAGACCCAGTACTTC
NA,NA,TRBJ1-3,TRBV7-6,CASSPREGAGNTIYF,TGTGCCAGCAGCCCACGCGAGGGAGCTGGAAACACCATATATTTT
NA,TRBD2,TRBJ2-1,TRBV11-3,CASSVLGVAGFNEQFF,TGTGCCAGCAGCGTCTTAGGAGTAGCGGGGTTCAATGAGCAGTTCTTC
NA,NA,TRBJ1-2,TRBV29-1,CSVDPSRGYTF,TGCAGCGTTGACCCAAGTCGGGGCTACACCTTC
NA,NA,TRBJ1-2,TRBV25-1,CASTGNYGYTF,TGTGCCAGTACAGGAAACTATGGCTACACCTTC
NA,NA,TRBJ2-7,TRBV6-6,CASSLGDEQYF,TGTGCCAGCTCCCTAGGAGACGAGCAGTACTTC
few,NA,TRBJ2-3,TRBV5-6,CASSGRGDTQYF,TGTGCCAGCAGCGGCCGGGGAGATACGCAGTATTTT
NA,TRBD2,TRBJ2-2,TRBV2,CASGASGRGTGELFF,TGTGCCAGCGGGGCTAGCGGGAGGGGCACCGGGGAGCTGTTTTTT
NA,NA,TRBJ2-1,TRBV5-1,CASSLGPAGGNEQFF,TGCGCCAGCAGCTTGGGTCCCGCGGGCGGAAATGAGCAGTTCTTC
NA,NA,TRBJ2-7,TRBV7-6,CASSTSRDYEQYF,TGTGCCAGCAGCACTTCGCGGGACTACGAGCAGTACTTC
NA,TRBD1,TRBJ2-7,TRBV28,CASIPGQGSYEQYF,TGTGCCAGCATACCGGGACAGGGCTCCTACGAGCAGTACTTC
NA,TRBD1,TRBJ1-1,TRBV5-4,CASSLAGTAEAFF,TGTGCCAGCAGCTTGGCCGGGACAGCAGAAGCTTTCTTT
NA,NA,TRBJ2-6,TRBV4-1,CASSQEWSSGANVLTF,TGCGCCAGCAGCCAAGAATGGAGCTCTGGGGCCAACGTCCTGACTTTC
NA,NA,TRBJ1-5,TRBV2,CASRGSQGSNQPQHF,TGTGCCAGCAGAGGCAGTCAGGGGAGCAATCAGCCCCAGCATTTT
NA,TRBD2,TRBJ2-5,TRBV11-3,CASSLGLAGGTQETQYF,TGTGCCAGCAGCTTAGGTCTAGCGGGAGGCACCCAAGAGACCCAGTACTTC
NA,TRBD1,TRBJ2-7,TRBV5-4,CASSSKTGVTYEQYF,TGTGCCAGCAGCTCTAAGACAGGGGTGACCTACGAGCAGTACTTC
NA,TRBD2,TRBJ2-3,TRBV19,CASSLAGGPIDTDTQYF,TGTGCCAGTAGCCTAGCGGGAGGGCCTATTGACACAGATACGCAGTATTTT
NA,NA,TRBJ1-1,TRBV7-6,CASSLVGGDTEAFF,TGTGCCAGCAGCTTAGTGGGGGGTGACACTGAAGCTTTCTTT
few,TRBD1,TRBJ1-4,TRBV9,CASSRTGDPNEKLFF,TGTGCCAGCAGTCGGACAGGGGACCCTAATGAAAAACTGTTTTTT
once,TRBD2,TRBJ2-1,TRBV4-3,CASSQDRGLAGGTSYNEQFF,TGCGCCAGCAGCCAAGACAGGGGACTAGCGGGAGGAACCTCCTACAATGAGCAGTTCTTC
NA,TRBD1,TRBJ1-2,TRBV7-9,CASRSQGASGYTF,TGTGCCAGCAGGTCACAGGGGGCGTCTGGCTACACCTTC
NA,TRBD1,TRBJ2-2,TRBV19,CASTEGDRVSTGELFF,TGTGCCAGTACCGAAGGGGACAGGGTTTCCACCGGGGAGCTGTTTTTT
NA,NA,TRBJ1-1,TRBV7-3,CASSLTGDTEAFF,TGTGCCAGCAGCTTAACAGGGGACACTGAAGCTTTCTTT
NA,NA,TRBJ2-3,TRBV10-3,CAISDFQGTDTQYF,TGTGCCATCAGTGACTTTCAGGGGACAGATACGCAGTATTTT
NA,NA,TRBJ1-1,TRBV5-4,CASSFAEGGNTEAFF,TGTGCCAGCAGCTTTGCCGAGGGCGGGAACACTGAAGCTTTCTTT
few,NA,TRBJ1-2,TRBV6-1,CASSLGDGYTF,TGTGCCAGCAGTCTAGGAGATGGCTACACCTTC
NA,TRBD1,TRBJ1-1,TRBV12-5,CASGPPGQGWDNTEAFF,TGTGCTAGTGGACCTCCCGGACAGGGGTGGGACAACACTGAAGCTTTCTTT
NA,NA,TRBJ2-2,TRBV9,CASSTFTANTGELFF,TGTGCCAGCAGCACCTTTACAGCAAACACCGGGGAGCTGTTTTTT
NA,TRBD1,TRBJ2-4,TRBV19,CASSGQELAKNIQYF,TGTGCCAGTAGCGGACAGGAGTTAGCCAAAAACATTCAGTACTTC
few,NA,TRBJ1-4,TRBV4-2,CASSQGGGAPNEKLFF,TGTGCCAGCAGCCAAGGTGGAGGGGCGCCGAATGAAAAACTGTTTTTT
NA,TRBD2,TRBJ2-1,TRBV11-2,CASSGTSGTAPWQFF,TGTGCCAGCAGCGGGACTAGCGGGACTGCACCATGGCAGTTCTTC
NA,TRBD1,TRBJ2-7,TRBV4-3,CASSQDRDYEQYF,TGCGCCAGCAGCCAGGACAGGGACTACGAGCAGTACTTC
few,TRBD1,TRBJ1-1,TRBV5-5,CASSLPYTGGTEAFF,TGTGCCAGCAGCTTACCCTACACAGGGGGCACTGAAGCTTTCTTT
NA,TRBD2,TRBJ2-5,TRBV4-2,CASSFRREGQETQYF,TGTGCCAGCAGCTTCCGGCGGGAGGGCCAAGAGACCCAGTACTTC
NA,TRBD1,TRBJ2-7,TRBV9,CASSKGQGAGYEQYF,TGTGCCAGCAGCAAGGGACAGGGGGCGGGTTACGAGCAGTACTTC